A single sample gave rise to the 15 T cell receptor beta chains below, sequenced in a study of T cells in Graves' hyperthyroidism and ophthalmopathy. What was amplified from RNA transcripts were TCR beta CDR3 regions. The HTBI set primed first-round TCR CDR3 RT-PCR. TCRdb called the multiplex PCR reads again in MiXCR, with one record for every CDR3 protein. This table holds fewer than 500,000 distinct CDR3 sequences, approximately 15% found once. Sample: blood. The source of these receptors is a man under 40 with Graves' hyperthyroidism that later progressed to Graves' ophthalmopathy.

The V call is TRBV12-3 or TRBV12-4, the J call TRBJ2-7; tentatively, D is TRBD2 (6 bases). The V end was cut by 6 bases, the J end by 2 bases, with 17 bases between. The CDR3 is 15 amino acids. CDR3 DNA: TGTGCCAGCAGCCGTAGCGGTAAATTAACCTACGAGCAGTACTTC. Translating it yields CASSRSGKLTYEQYF.

In this sample, this clonotype turned up many times. The chain joins TRBV5-5 to TRBJ2-5; D is unresolved. The CDR3 has 12 amino acids. Germline CDR1 SGHKS, CDR2 YYEKEE (reference sequence). The germline V and J ends were trimmed by 4 bases and 7 bases, with 11 bases remaining between them. As DNA, the CDR3 is TGTGCCAGCAGCGCTAGAGACGGGACCCAGTACTTC. Translation gives CASSARDGTQYF.

This clonotype was observed at least ten times. This rearrangement joins TRBV7-9 to TRBJ2-7; D may be TRBD1 (5 bases). The germline V and J ends were trimmed by 5 bases and 2 bases, with 7 bases remaining between them. The CDR3 runs to 12 residues. Germline assignment: CDR1 SEHNR and CDR2 FQNEAQ (reference sequence). CDR3 coding DNA: TGTGCCAGCAGCCCAGGGACCTACGAGCAGTACTTC. Translated, it gives CASSPGTYEQYF.

The rearrangement joins TRBV14 to TRBJ1-2; D is perhaps TRBD1 (5 bases). V was shortened by 3 bases and J by 5 bases, with 22 bases between the two germline ends. This CDR3 has 17 amino acids. CDR1 and CDR2 (germline): SGHDN, FVKESK. The CDR3: CASSQTPGSGRGYGYTF. CDR3 DNA: TGTGCCAGCAGCCAGACCCCCGGCTCAGGAAGGGGTTATGGCTACACCTTC.

This clonotype has only a few counts. The chain is built from TRBV27 and TRBJ1-1; D remains unclear. From germline, CDR1 is MNHEY and CDR2 SMNVEV (reference sequence). The CDR3 is 15 amino acids. V was clipped by 5 bases and J by 1 base, with 14 bases between them. In DNA, the CDR3 is TGTGCCAGCAGTCCCCGTTATCGATCGAACACTGAAGCTTTCTTT. Translating it yields CASSPRYRSNTEAFF.

This chain connects TRBV7-9 to TRBJ1-2, with TRBD1 identical over 7 bases. The CDR3 contains 15 residues. Germline CDR1 is SEHNR and CDR2 is FQNEAQ (reference sequence). The V segment lost 1 base and the J segment 2 bases; nucleotides outside the gene matches: 4. The CDR3 DNA sequence: TGTGCCAGCAGCTTAGGCCGGGACAGAAACTATGGCTACACCTTC. Amino acids: CASSLGRDRNYGYTF.

This clonotype was seen many times. V usage is TRBV9 and J usage is TRBJ1-1; weak D call: TRBD1 (6 bases). The germline CDR1 and CDR2 sequences are SGDLS and YYNGEE. The V gene lost 5 bases and the J gene lost 1 base, with 12 bases spanning the gap. CDR3 length equals 14 residues. The CDR3 protein is CASSETGWNTEAFF. The CDR3 DNA sequence: TGTGCCAGCAGTGAAACAGGGTGGAACACTGAAGCTTTCTTT.

Comment on this clonotype: The CDR3 end shows no conserved phenylalanine or tryptophan, and so a read error is likely. The genes are TRBV20-1 and TRBJ2-7; 7 bases fit TRBD2. The CDR3 loop spans 13 amino acids. Per germline, CDR1 DFQATT and CDR2 SNEGSKA (reference sequence). J lost 3 bases, V lost 6 bases, and 8 bases had no gene match. CDR3 in DNA: TGCAGTGCCCTAAGAAGCGGGGACTACGAGCAGTACCTC. Translating it yields CSALRSGDYEQYL.

This clonotype was counted at least ten times. The chain joins TRBV30 to TRBJ1-2; D not resolved. Per germline, CDR1 GTSNPN and CDR2 SVGIG (reference sequence). V was cut by 4 bases and J by 4 bases, with 10 bases left in between. The CDR3 has 12 amino acids. The CDR3 region is CAWNRRAYGYTF. In DNA form, the CDR3 reads TGTGCCTGGAATAGGCGAGCCTATGGCTACACCTTC. Filled out from reference TRBV30 and TRBJ1-2, the complete variable domain reads SQTIHQWPATLVQPVGSPLSLECTVEGTSNPNLYWYRQAAGRGLQLLFYSVGIGQISSEVPQNLSASRPQDRQFILSSKKLLLSDSGFYLCAWNRRAYGYTFGSGTRLTVV.

Ten or more counts support this clonotype. The genes are TRBV4-1 and TRBJ2-1; D possibly corresponds to TRBD2 (6 bases). The V end was cut by 1 base, the J end by 0 bases, with 10 bases between. The CDR3 is 16 amino acids. Germline-derived CDR1 and CDR2 are MGHRA and YSYEKL. CDR3 in amino acids: CASSQGDSLSYNEQFF. CDR3 coding DNA: TGCGCCAGCAGCCAAGGGGACTCACTCTCCTACAATGAGCAGTTCTTC.

This clonotype was seen ten or more times. This chain uses TRBV2 with TRBJ2-1; the D gene could be TRBD1 or TRBD2 (6 bases each). The CDR3 length is 18 residues. Trimming took off 8 bases at V and 2 bases at J, with 25 bases between the two ends. Germline values: CDR1 SNHLY, CDR2 FYNNEI. The CDR3 protein is CASEGRSGALITYNEQFF. In DNA, the CDR3 is TGTGCCAGCGAGGGTCGTTCGGGGGCCTTAATAACCTACAATGAGCAGTTCTTC.

The gene calls are TRBV7-9 and TRBJ2-5; 7 nucleotides match TRBD1. The CDR3 is 14 amino acids. Germline-derived CDR1 and CDR2 are SEHNR and FQNEAQ (reference sequence). Trimming removed 1 base from V and 9 bases from J; junction bases left unmatched: 8. CDR3 nucleotide sequence: TGTGCCAGCAGCTTAGAGGGGGCGCGTGTTTCCCAGTACTTC. As protein: CASSLEGARVSQYF. Filled out from reference TRBV7-9 and TRBJ2-5, the complete variable domain reads DTGVSQNPRHKITKRGQNVTFRCDPISEHNRLYWYRQTLGQGPEFLTYFQNEAQLEKSRLLSDRFSAERPKGSFSTLEIQRTEQGDSAMYLCASSLEGARVSQYFGPGTRLLVL.

This clonotype was seen ten or more times. The chain has TRBV11-2 and TRBJ1-3; D may be TRBD1 (6 bases). Trimming took off 1 base at V and 1 base at J, with 11 bases between the two ends. This CDR3 contains 16 residues. The V gene's germline CDR1 is SGHAT and CDR2 FQNNGV. The CDR3 loop is CASSLAARGSGNTIYF. The CDR3 DNA sequence: TGTGCCAGCAGCTTAGCGGCCAGGGGATCTGGAAACACCATATATTTT.

Notes on this clonotype: This may be a read error: a much more frequent sequence differs by one nucleotide. The V and J genes are TRBV11-2 and TRBJ2-7; 8 nucleotides align to TRBD1. The CDR3 runs to 14 residues. The V gene's germline CDR1 is SGHAT and CDR2 FQNNGV. The DNA for the CDR3 is TGTGCCAGCAGCTTAGCAGGGGGCGGATACGAGCAGTGCTTC. Its translation: CASSLAGGGYEQCF.

In its sample, this clonotype was seen a few times. J is TRBJ1-4 and V is TRBV30; D is uncertain. The CDR3 totals 12 residues. V was trimmed by 0 bases and J by 10 bases, leaving 9 bases between them. CDR1 and CDR2 (germline): GTSNPN, SVGIG (reference sequence). The CDR3 DNA follows: TGTGCCTGGAGTGTTGGGAGTGCAAAACTGTTTTTT. It codes for CAWSVGSAKLFF.